Shown below are 19 T cell receptor beta chains from a single sample sequenced in a study of blood T cells in healthy people across ages. Then a second PCR, running about 6 to 11 cycles, was carried out with a sample-barcoded 5' primer and a J-beta primer mix. In TCRdb, the 5' RACE reads were re-called with MiXCR into one record per CDR3 protein. The sample has about 1.7 million distinct CDR3 sequences; 28% are singletons. The sequencing input was blood. The receptors here all came from a woman under 40 in good health.

This clonotype was observed at least ten times. The chain carries TRBV7-2 and TRBJ2-1; the match to TRBD2 covers 10 bases. With 3 bases clipped from V and 7 bases from J, the junction kept 3 bases outside the gene matches. The CDR3 extends over 14 amino acids. The germline gives CDR1 SGHTA, CDR2 FQGNSA. The CDR3 DNA reads TGTGCCAGCAGCTTGCCTAGCGGGGGTAATGAGCAGTTCTTC. This gives the protein CASSLPSGGNEQFF.

This clonotype was detected only a few times. The chain couples TRBV29-1 to TRBJ1-4; D remains unclear. This CDR3 contains 13 residues. Germline V lookup: CDR1 SQVTM, CDR2 ANQGSEA. V was pared by 4 bases and J by 7 bases, with 13 bases between. The DNA for the CDR3 is TGCAGCGTTGGGGAGGCCCTAAGTGAAAAACTGTTTTTT. Its protein product is CSVGEALSEKLFF.

This clonotype occurred many times. The gene calls are TRBV7-2 and TRBJ2-1; D is unresolved. Germline V gene data show CDR1 as SGHTA and CDR2 as FQGNSA. The CDR3 is made up of 12 amino acids. V lost 1 base to trimming and J lost 6 bases, with 4 bases between them. The CDR3 loop reads CASSLDRNEQFF. The CDR3 DNA reads TGTGCCAGCAGCTTAGACCGCAATGAGCAGTTCTTC.

V gene TRBV5-1 combines with J gene TRBJ2-1, with D perhaps TRBD2 (5 bases). TRBJ2-7 matches the DNA end more closely, so the J call is doubtful. Looked up from germline, CDR1 is SGHRS and CDR2 is YFSETQ. This CDR3 region has 14 residues. In DNA, the CDR3 is TGCGCCAGCAGCTTGGCCAACTATGGGAGCGAGCAGTACTTC. The encoded protein is CASSLANYGSEQYF.

This clonotype came up a few times. V and J are TRBV19 and TRBJ2-4; D not certain. The CDR3 extends over 13 amino acids. Between the trimmed V and J ends, which lost 1 base and 7 bases, there was a span of 8 bases. Germline V lookup: CDR1 LNHDA, CDR2 SQIVND (reference sequence). This CDR3 is CASSIGGPNIQYF. The DNA of the CDR3 is TGTGCCAGTAGTATAGGTGGCCCGAACATTCAGTACTTC.

There are a few counts of this clonotype. V and J are TRBV12-3 or TRBV12-4 and TRBJ1-1; perhaps TRBD1 as D (5 bases). V was clipped by 3 bases and J by 1 base, with 12 bases between them. The CDR3 spans 15 residues. The CDR3 region is CASSLTQVRNTEAFF. The CDR3 DNA sequence: TGTGCCAGCAGTTTGACACAGGTTCGGAACACTGAAGCTTTCTTT.

This chain's CDR3 is CASRGVGGQIGELFF. In DNA, the CDR3 is TGTGCCAGCAGGGGGGTCGGGGGACAAATCGGGGAGCTGTTTTTT. This chain connects TRBV28 to TRBJ2-2; tentatively, D is TRBD1 or TRBD2 (6 bases each). Germline CDR1 and CDR2: MDHEN and SYDVKM. V was clipped by 6 bases and J by 7 bases, with 18 bases between them. The CDR3 totals 15 residues.

The CDR3 sequence: CASKSGGQDEQYF. In DNA form, the CDR3 reads TGTGCCAGCAAAAGCGGGGGGCAGGACGAGCAGTACTTC. The chain recombines TRBV11-2 with TRBJ2-7, with TRBD2 matching 9 bases. The CDR3 is 13 amino acids. The junction had 6 bases not matched to a gene; V was cut back by 7 bases and J by 5 bases. Germline CDR1 SGHAT, CDR2 FQNNGV.

To note about this clonotype: A single base separates this from a much larger clone, so it may be a read error. The CDR3 bases are TGTGCCACCAGTGGGACTGGCACAGATACGCAGTATTTT. Its translation is CATSGTGTDTQYF. This chain links TRBV10-3 with TRBJ2-3, with D possibly TRBD2 on 6 matching bases. The V gene's germline CDR1 is ENHRY and CDR2 SYGVKD. This CDR3 region has 13 residues.

In this sample, this clonotype turned up a few times. The gene calls are TRBV7-6 and TRBJ2-2; unclear D gene. Trimming left V 8 bases short and J 6 bases short, with 10 bases between. Germline CDR1 and CDR2: SGHVS and FNYEAQ. The length of the CDR3 is 12 residues. CDR3 sequence (DNA): TGTGCCAGCCGCCGGGCATCCGGGGAGCTGTTTTTT. Translating it yields CASRRASGELFF.

This clonotype turned up a few times. The chain is built from TRBV6-5 and TRBJ2-7; D remains unclear. The V gene's germline CDR1 is MNHEY and CDR2 SVGAGI. The CDR3 consists of 14 residues. The ends were cut back, 7 bases at V and 6 bases at J, with 19 bases in the middle. The CDR3 sequence: CASTEQETGSEQYF. The CDR3 DNA sequence: TGTGCCAGCACCGAACAAGAGACGGGTTCCGAGCAGTACTTC.

This clonotype showed up many times. V is TRBV19 and J is TRBJ2-3, with D tentatively TRBD2 (5 bases). The length of the CDR3 is 13 residues. V lost 9 bases, J lost 5 bases, and 15 bases lay in between. CDR1 is LNHDA, CDR2 SQIVND, per germline (reference sequence). The CDR3 DNA is TGTGCCAGCAGAGGGCAAGAGGGAGATACGCAGTATTTT. Translated, it gives CASRGQEGDTQYF.

This rearrangement joins TRBV7-3 to TRBJ2-3; D is perhaps TRBD1 or TRBD2 (5 bases each). CDR1 and CDR2 from the germline V gene are SGHTA and FQGTGA. This CDR3 has 14 amino acids. V lost 5 bases and J 6 bases, leaving 15 bases between the germline ends. The CDR3 here is CASSRGPGTDTQYF. The DNA for the CDR3 is TGTGCCAGCAGCCGAGGTCCGGGGACCGATACGCAGTATTTT.

In its sample, this clonotype was seen many times. The chain links TRBV24-1 to TRBJ2-5; possibly TRBD1 for D (6 bases). V gave up 3 bases and J gave up 2 bases, with 9 bases separating them. CDR3 length equals 14 residues. Per germline, CDR1 KGHDR and CDR2 SFDVKD. The chain's CDR3 is CATSDPGQQETQYF. Written as DNA, the CDR3 is TGTGCCACCAGTGATCCCGGACAGCAAGAGACCCAGTACTTC.

This clonotype was picked up a small number of times. This chain joins TRBV5-1 and TRBJ2-7, with TRBD1 identical over 10 bases. Per the germline V gene, CDR1 is SGHRS and CDR2 is YFSETQ. CDR3 size: 17 residues. The junction had 9 bases not matched to a gene; V was cut back by 2 bases and J by 1 base. This CDR3 is CASSFFPGTGVSYEQYF. The CDR3 DNA reads as TGCGCCAGCAGCTTTTTTCCCGGGACAGGGGTGTCCTACGAGCAGTACTTC.

This clonotype was seen many times. The chain employs TRBV7-2 and TRBJ1-5; TRBD1 matches 8 bases. Germline V lookup: CDR1 SGHTA, CDR2 FQGNSA. The CDR3 extends over 15 amino acids. The V gene end was trimmed by 5 bases and the J gene end by 3 bases; junction bases not matched to a gene: 6. This chain's CDR3 is CASSHRTGINQPQHF. DNA of the CDR3: TGTGCCAGCAGCCACCGGACAGGGATCAATCAGCCCCAGCATTTT.

This clonotype has more than one count but fewer than ten. The rearrangement uses TRBV5-1 and TRBJ2-5; either TRBD1 or TRBD2 may supply D (5 bases each). CDR3 length: 13 residues. Germline values: CDR1 SGHRS, CDR2 YFSETQ. Trimming shortened V by 4 bases and J by 4 bases, and 11 bases separated the two germline ends. CDR3 DNA: TGCGCCAGCAGCCGGGACGGCGCAGAGACCCAGTACTTC. Its protein is CASSRDGAETQYF.

The sample holds a few counts of this clonotype. This chain connects TRBV4-1 to TRBJ2-5; no clear D. This CDR3 has 15 amino acids. Germline lookup yields CDR1 MGHRA and CDR2 YSYEKL. Trimming pared 4 bases from V and 5 bases from J, leaving 17 bases between. CDR3 sequence (DNA): TGCGCCAGCAGCCCCGACCCGGGCCCCACGGAGACCCAGTACTTC. As protein: CASSPDPGPTETQYF.

This clonotype was counted a few times. V is TRBV11-2 and J is TRBJ2-1; 7 bases match TRBD2. The CDR3 contains 14 residues. CDR1 SGHAT and CDR2 FQNNGV come from the germline V gene. V lost 7 bases to trimming and J lost 6 bases; unmatched junction nucleotides: 9. Written as DNA, the CDR3 is TGTGCCAGCACCGCCGGGGACTACTCCAATGAGCAGTTCTTC. The encoded protein is CASTAGDYSNEQFF. Complete variable domain (other parts from reference TRBV11-2 and TRBJ2-1): EAGVAQSPRYKIIEKRQSVAFWCNPISGHATLYWYQQILGQGPKLLIQFQNNGVVDDSQLPKDRFSAERLKGVDSTLKIQPAKLEDSAVYLCASTAGDYSNEQFFGPGTRLTVL.